Given below is one TCR beta chain in context. It has no known antigen specificity. Base qualities are missing; no much larger clone stands one base away. The data are from a study of blood T cell repertoires in COVID-19 (dated by TCRdb to between 2020 and 2021). Looking at the study overall: Samples covering the acute and convalescent phases of COVID-19 were provided by collaborators in the United States, Italy and Spain. Samples were obtained from the ongoing ImmuneRACE study (first 160 participants) and from some 1,300 subjects provided by 6 global collaborators. Subjects who had been exposed to COVID-19, were actively infected with it, or had recovered from it provided the deeply sampled blood TCRbeta repertoires that made up the dataset. The repertoires were made available in a free public database intended to serve as a resource for research on the immune response to SARS-CoV-2. The prospective study material was composed of cDNA or gDNA derived from T cells, B-cell-depleted T cells, or PBMCs. Nearly every sample came with metadata listing a de-identified subject ID, COVID-19 status, age in years and sex. Where HLA class I and class II types were available, the types were taken from metadata supplied by the sample provider, not from assay-based typing. Study-wide conclusions, independent of this receptor: The amount of clinical and demographic metadata varied by source and participant and was provided uncurated.

The collaborating institutions used their own protocols to collect whole blood in K2EDTA tubes. For TCRbeta analysis, collaborators shipped samples as frozen whole blood, isolated PBMCs, or DNA extracted from either of those sample types. TCRbeta CDR3 regions were amplified from genomic DNA by means of the immunoSEQ Assay, a bias-controlled multiplex PCR. For the original study's pipeline: The number of nucleated cells in each sample was estimated from the amplification of reference gene primers within the assay. To quantify the absolute abundance of each unique TCRbeta CDR3 rearrangement, sequence reads were collapsed and filtered. For each sample, productive Simpson clonality was calculated as the square root of Simpson's diversity index across productive rearrangements. Sourced from immuneACCESS, this table was stored by TCRdb with only in-frame sequences that have V and J called. A share of the clones is absent; for the studies checked, an unresolved V gene accounts for under half, and the remainder has no known explanation. V, J and clone size reflect that table, while D and trimming were determined from the DNA. The sample table shows 70,000 to 95,000 clones, and roughly 92% are seen once. Together, the top ten hold under 7.5% of the sample.

V ends up 6 bases short and J 6 bases short, with an unmatched junction base count of 7. The CDR3, cysteine through phenylalanine, is 14 amino acids long. The DNA shown is the 42-base CDR3, in frame from base 1. The germline V gene provides CDR1 SGHTA and CDR2 FQGNSA. This chain joins TRBV7-2 to TRBJ2-3, with 9 central nucleotides matching TRBD2. The source is a woman aged 55-70 years with active COVID-19. Source material: peripheral blood. The encoded CDR3 is CASRGGGADDTQYF. The nucleotides are TGTGCCAGCAGGGGCGGGGGGGCAGATGATACGCAGTATTTT. Where the CDR3 stops, the reference TRBV7-2 and TRBJ2-3 genes take over; the full variable domain is GAGVSQSPSNKVTEKGKDVELRCDPISGHTALYWYRQSLGQGLEFLIYFQGNSAPDKSGLPSDRFSAERTGGSVSTLTIQRTQQEDSAVYLCASRGGGADDTQYFGPGTRLTVL.